This T cell receptor beta chain was identified in a study of T cell responses to AZD1222 COVID-19 vaccine (dated by TCRdb to the early 2020s). As for the study more broadly: AZD1222 recipients whose second dose came at about 4 weeks and those whose second dose came at about 12 weeks were combined into one group, since spike-specific TCR depth and breadth did not differ between the two schedules. TCR sequencing covered approximately 230 trial participants: 200 to 210 given two doses of AZD1222 and 26 given two doses of MenACWY control vaccine. Enrollment into the trials was organized by age into subgroups of 18-55, 56-69 and 70-plus years, and those subgroups contained approximately 160, 26 and 62 TCR-sequenced participants, respectively. Overall study outcomes, separate from this receptor: Conclusions about previously exposed vaccinees were limited because only a handful of AZD1222 recipients were SARS-CoV-2 seropositive at baseline. After two AZD1222 doses, spike-specific TCR breadth and depth were significantly higher than at day 0 and than in MenACWY recipients. Vaccine-associated CD4 TCRs spanned the whole spike protein, with dominant responses in regions 160-218 and 743-854. Participants were mostly white British and included more females than males, and it was suggested by the authors that clonal diversity may have been underestimated. Because no day 14 peak-response samples were available, the repertoires could be characterized only after the peak T cell response. In the small 56-69-year group, the increase in depth fell short of significance, most likely because of low power. Epitopes outside the regions mutated in the B.1.351 and B.1.1.7 variants were reportedly recognized by nearly half of the unique spike-specific TCRs.

According to the study, the label for this sample's time point signals: baseline before first vaccination. The vaccinee samples were drawn from two UK trials, COV001 and COV002, one of which was a single-blind randomized controlled phase 2/3 trial testing AZD1222 (ChAdOx1 nCoV-19) in healthy adults. Trial participant PBMC samples were collected at day 0 and day 28 after the second dose for TCRbeta chain sequencing. A remark on this clone: The antigen it binds to is not known. No per-base quality is available; no much larger clone lies one base away.

Sequences LGHNA (CDR1) and YNFKEQ (CDR2) are obtained from the germline V gene. The CDR3 runs 14 amino acids, cysteine and phenylalanine included. CDR3 DNA is the only sequence kept; it has 42 bases, read in frame from the first base. V is reduced by 3 bases and J by 4 bases, leaving a spacing of 10 bases between them. The CDR3 regions of human TCRbeta chains were analyzed by immunosequencing. The original methods were these. TCRs in the repertoires were compared against a reference library of SARS-CoV-2-specific TCRs that had been generated with the MIRA antigen-specificity platform. Breadth meant the fraction of unique TCRs that were SARS-CoV-2-associated, whereas depth meant the fraction of total T cells that were SARS-CoV-2-associated. Using the MIRA data, every spike-specific TCR was mapped to the spike region that the TCR reacted to and assigned to either a CD4 or a CD8 class. Log10-transformed breadth and depth values were compared by one-way ANOVA with Sidak's multiple comparisons tests. TCRdb mirrors the immuneACCESS table, restricted to in-frame sequences. Some clones are absent from its copies; in checked studies, under half trace to an unresolved V gene, and the reason for the others is unknown. V and J calls and clone size are given by that table; D and trimming were obtained from the DNA. The sample has 150,000 or so clones on record, over 90% of them singletons. The ten largest clones represent roughly 2.3% of the sample.

The sample in question was peripheral blood, obtained on day 0 of AZD1222 vaccination. This chain is built from TRBV4-2 and TRBJ2-1; TRBD2 is perhaps the D gene, given 6 matching bases. This sequence was found in an adult in good health. The DNA sequence is TGTGCCAGCAGCCAGGGGGGTCCTTACAATGAGCAGTTCTTC. It is translated as CASSQGGPYNEQFF.